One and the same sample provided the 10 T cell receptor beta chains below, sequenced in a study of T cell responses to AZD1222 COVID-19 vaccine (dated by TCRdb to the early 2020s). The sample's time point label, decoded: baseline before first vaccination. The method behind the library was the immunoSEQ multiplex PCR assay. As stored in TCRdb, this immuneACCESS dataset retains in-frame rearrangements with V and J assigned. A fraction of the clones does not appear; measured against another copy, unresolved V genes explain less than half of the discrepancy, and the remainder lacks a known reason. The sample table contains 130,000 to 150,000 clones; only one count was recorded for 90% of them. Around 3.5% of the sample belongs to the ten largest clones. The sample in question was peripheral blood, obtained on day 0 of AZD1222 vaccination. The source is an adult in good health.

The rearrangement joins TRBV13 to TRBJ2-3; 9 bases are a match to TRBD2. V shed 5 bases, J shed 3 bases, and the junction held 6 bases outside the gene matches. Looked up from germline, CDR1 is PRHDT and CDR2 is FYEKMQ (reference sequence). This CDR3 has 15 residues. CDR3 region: CASSPPAGGTDTQYF. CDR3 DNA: TGTGCCAGCAGCCCCCCAGCGGGAGGAACAGATACGCAGTATTTT.

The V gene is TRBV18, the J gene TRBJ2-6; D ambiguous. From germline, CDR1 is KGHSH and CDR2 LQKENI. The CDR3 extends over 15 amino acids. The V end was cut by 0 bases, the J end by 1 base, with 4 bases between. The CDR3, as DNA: TGTGCCAGCTCACCACCTCTATCTGGGGCCAACGTCCTGACTTTC. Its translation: CASSPPLSGANVLTF.

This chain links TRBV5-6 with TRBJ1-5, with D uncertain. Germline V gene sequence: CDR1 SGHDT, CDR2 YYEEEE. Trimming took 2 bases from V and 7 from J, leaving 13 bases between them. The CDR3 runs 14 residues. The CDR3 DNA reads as TGTGCCAGCAGCTTTACGGGAGGAGGGCAGCCCCAGCATTTT. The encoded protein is CASSFTGGGQPQHF.

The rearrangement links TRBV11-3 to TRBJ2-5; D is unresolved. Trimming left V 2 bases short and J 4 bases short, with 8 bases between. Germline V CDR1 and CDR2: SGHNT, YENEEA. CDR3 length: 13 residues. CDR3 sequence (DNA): TGTGCCAGCAGCTTATATGTGGGAGAGACCCAGTACTTC. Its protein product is CASSLYVGETQYF.

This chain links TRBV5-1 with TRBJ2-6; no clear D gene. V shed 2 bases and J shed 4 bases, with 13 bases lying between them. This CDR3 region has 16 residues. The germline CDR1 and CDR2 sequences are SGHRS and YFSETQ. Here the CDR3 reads CASSFLEVSGANVLTF. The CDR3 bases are TGCGCCAGCAGCTTCCTAGAGGTATCCGGGGCCAACGTCCTGACTTTC.

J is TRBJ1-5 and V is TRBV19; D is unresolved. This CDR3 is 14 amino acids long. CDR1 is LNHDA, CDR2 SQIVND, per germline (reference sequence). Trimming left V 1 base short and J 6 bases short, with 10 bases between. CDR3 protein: CASSIGGRAQPQHF. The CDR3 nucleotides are TGTGCCAGTAGTATAGGTGGGAGGGCTCAGCCCCAGCATTTT.

CDR3 sequence (DNA): TGTGCCAGCAGTGAATTGGGACCGACGAACACTGAAGCTTTCTTT. Translated, it gives CASSELGPTNTEAFF. The chain uses TRBV25-1 and TRBJ1-1, with a possible D match to TRBD1 (5 bases). Per the germline V gene, CDR1 is MGHDK and CDR2 is SYGVNS. The CDR3 loop spans 15 amino acids. The V end lost 1 base, the J end lost 1 base, and 10 bases lay between the germline ends.

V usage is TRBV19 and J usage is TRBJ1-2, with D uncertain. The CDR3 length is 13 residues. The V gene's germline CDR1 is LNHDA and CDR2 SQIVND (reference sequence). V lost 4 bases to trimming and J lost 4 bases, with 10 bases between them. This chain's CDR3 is CASSNQLGYGYTF. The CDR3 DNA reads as TGTGCCAGTAGTAATCAGCTAGGCTATGGCTACACCTTC.

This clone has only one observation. The CDR3 region has the DNA TGTGCCAGTAGTGCAGGGGGACAGGGGCCCTACGAGCAGTACTTC. It specifies CASSAGGQGPYEQYF. The chain combines TRBV19 with TRBJ2-7; 10 bases are shared with TRBD1. The CDR3 covers 15 residues. The germline gives CDR1 LNHDA, CDR2 SQIVND (reference sequence). Trimming at V came to 5 bases and at J to 2 bases, leaving 6 bases not matched to a gene.

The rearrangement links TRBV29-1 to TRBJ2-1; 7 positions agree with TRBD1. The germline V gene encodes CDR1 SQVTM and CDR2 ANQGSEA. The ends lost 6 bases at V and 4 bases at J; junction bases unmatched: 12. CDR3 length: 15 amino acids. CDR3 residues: CSVEQGSARYNEQFF. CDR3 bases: TGCAGCGTGGAACAGGGGAGTGCGCGGTACAATGAGCAGTTCTTC.